The T cell receptor beta chain under discussion was sequenced for a study of identical twins (TCRdb year 2016). At the level of the whole study: To test whether fetal clonotypes persist, the study used deep sequencing on TCR alpha and beta repertoires from monozygotic twins, unrelated adults of various ages, and cord blood. To rule out contamination, replicate twin experiments were performed at different times with different library preparation protocols. Study-level results and caveats: Recombination models systematically underestimated out-of-frame TCR alpha sharing in monozygotic twins but agreed with sharing between unrelated individuals. Out-of-frame TCR alpha sequences shared between twins showed an excess of low generation-probability sequences compared with coincidental sharing between unrelated individuals. Because the same donors could not be followed over many years, the conclusions relied on cross-sectional statistical analysis. Abundant cord blood beta clonotypes carried fewer insertions; young adult naive repertoires showed a weaker similar trend, while memory repertoires showed none. Excess twin sharing in beta out-of-frame sequences was weaker because fewer shared sequences lowered the signal-to-noise ratio. Invariant T cells such as MAIT and iNKT could partly confound zero-insertion analyses, although diverse VJ usage argued against such confounding for most clonotypes.

This clonotype was detected many times. The antigen it recognizes is unknown. No qualities accompany the bases; no much larger clone lies one base away. Library prep was done by 5' RACE. Sequencing was carried out with an Illumina HiSeq 2000. A universal primer binding site was added through template switching, and the final cDNA carried a unique molecular identifier so that TCR cDNA molecules could be counted accurately. Specific primers in the conserved constant-segment region were used to synthesize first-strand cDNA for TCR alpha and beta chains. To control for contamination, each cDNA library was double barcoded with a SMART-Mk sample barcode plus Illumina barcodes. TruSeq adapter sequences and Illumina sample barcodes were added in two successive PCR steps. The TCR alpha and beta cDNA libraries were sequenced on the Illumina HiSeq platform using custom primers. In the authors' own workflow: MiGEC was used to process raw reads and extract unique molecular identifiers, and MiXCR was used to find CDR3 positions. For each individual, recombination models were inferred using an EM algorithm with the repgenHMM and IGoR tools. The analysis of shared clonotypes was done with the tcR package in R, with sharing normalized by the product of cloneset sizes. To study raw recombination without the effects of thymic and clonal selection, out-of-frame nonproductive sequences were analyzed. TCRdb reprocessing: public reads trimmed at Q25 with fastp, clones called with MiXCR, in-frame beta chains kept. CDR3 protein duplicates are merged, each entry listing the most common genes and DNA. V and J calls and clone size were set by TCRdb, not the authors. This sample is represented by fewer than 650,000 distinct CDR3 sequences; around 9.6% of them were singletons. The leading ten clones occupy under 3% of the sample.

Every donor was a healthy Caucasian. Three pairs of female monozygotic twins, all aged roughly 18 to 30 years, were included in the twin cohort. Peripheral blood mononuclear cells were the source from which RNA for the TCR libraries was isolated. A further study also used this sample, focusing on yellow fever vaccine responses in identical twins. The second study's paper adds: The T cell response to vaccination in identical twins was reported by the authors to appear partly convergent and partly personalized. In the study, vaccine-responding T cell clones were precisely tracked in identical twins.

This receptor was obtained from a young woman in good health. The sample consisted of PBMCs.

The bases are TGCGCCAGCAGCTTGGGCGTGCTAGCGGGAGGGCCGACAGATACGCAGTATTTT. This sequence encodes CASSLGVLAGGPTDTQYF. The chain employs TRBV5-1 and TRBJ2-3, and 12 junction bases match TRBD2. Reading the germline V gene gives CDR1 SGHRS and CDR2 YFSETQ. The germline V end is reduced by 0 bases and the J end by 3 bases; junction bases left unmatched: 8. There are 18 amino acids in the CDR3, from cysteine to phenylalanine inclusive. The only DNA kept is the CDR3, 54 bases in frame from the first base.